What follows are 27 T cell receptor beta chains derived from one specimen sequenced in a study of T cell changes during pregnancy in multiple sclerosis (dated by TCRdb to the late 2010s). Library method: the immunoSEQ multiplex PCR assay. As stored in TCRdb, this immuneACCESS dataset retains in-frame rearrangements with V and J assigned. A fraction of the clones does not appear; measured against another copy, unresolved V genes explain less than half of the discrepancy, and the remainder lacks a known reason. For this sample there are some 93,000 clones; roughly 92% appear just once. 2% to 2.5% of the sample is taken by the ten largest. The material sequenced was peripheral blood, taken after pregnancy. The receptors were sampled from a female donor with multiple sclerosis, enrolled in a pregnancy study.

V and J are TRBV7-2 and TRBJ2-1, with 10 bases that match TRBD2. The CDR3 is 15 amino acids. The V segment lost 5 bases and the J segment 8 bases; nucleotides outside the gene matches: 9. Germline V gene sequence: CDR1 SGHTA, CDR2 FQGNSA. Here the CDR3 DNA reads TGTGCCAGCAGCCGACCGGGACTAGCGCTCGATGAGCAGTTCTTC. Residues: CASSRPGLALDEQFF.

This chain uses TRBV2 with TRBJ2-4; unclear D gene. This CDR3 is 10 amino acids long. The ends were cut back, 7 bases at V and 7 bases at J, with 5 bases in the middle. Germline V gene data show CDR1 as SNHLY and CDR2 as FYNNEI. The CDR3 DNA sequence: TGTGCCAGCATTTCGAACATTCAGTACTTC. Protein: CASISNIQYF.

This clone was counted once. The chain employs TRBV7-9 and TRBJ2-5, with 8 bases identical to TRBD1. Germline V gives CDR1 SEHNR, CDR2 FQNEAQ (reference sequence). V was clipped by 2 bases and J by 5 bases; unmatched bases: 7. The CDR3 spans 15 residues. The CDR3 DNA is TGTGCCAGCAGCTTAAGTACAGGGGGGTCGGAGACCCAGTACTTC. It is translated as CASSLSTGGSETQYF.

A few counts support this clone. The chain carries TRBV6-5 and TRBJ1-1; D may be TRBD1 (6 bases). CDR3 length: 14 amino acids. Trimming stripped 7 bases from V and 5 bases from J, with 17 bases between. CDR1 MNHEY and CDR2 SVGAGI come from the germline V gene. CDR3 in DNA: TGTGCCAGCACGGGGTTTGGGGGCAAGACTGAAGCTTTCTTT. Protein: CASTGFGGKTEAFF.

V is TRBV30 and J is TRBJ2-7, with 7 nucleotides matching TRBD1. The CDR3 loop spans 14 amino acids. The V segment lost 5 bases and the J segment 2 bases; nucleotides outside the gene matches: 9. Per the germline V gene, CDR1 is GTSNPN and CDR2 is SVGIG (reference sequence). The CDR3 loop reads CAWARGQGAYEQYF. CDR3 nucleotide sequence: TGTGCCTGGGCGAGGGGGCAGGGAGCCTACGAGCAGTACTTC.

The V and J genes are TRBV18 and TRBJ1-1; D unclear. Per germline, CDR1 KGHSH and CDR2 LQKENI. There are 16 residues in the CDR3. V was cut by 2 bases and J by 5 bases, with 18 bases left in between. This CDR3 reads CASSPVTNTRGTEAFF. The CDR3 DNA is TGTGCCAGCTCACCAGTGACAAACACCCGGGGAACTGAAGCTTTCTTT.

The chain is built from TRBV13 and TRBJ2-2; no clear D gene. V was cut by 7 bases and J by 5 bases, with 11 bases left in between. The V gene's germline CDR1 is PRHDT and CDR2 FYEKMQ (reference sequence). This CDR3 is built from 13 residues. The CDR3 bases are TGTGCCAGCACGTCCACACGAACCGGGGAGCTGTTTTTT. As protein: CASTSTRTGELFF.

The chain is built from TRBV9 and TRBJ2-2; D might be TRBD1 (5 bases). V was pared by 0 bases and J by 8 bases, with 11 bases between. This CDR3 region has 14 residues. Looked up from germline, CDR1 is SGDLS and CDR2 is YYNGEE. In DNA form, the CDR3 reads TGTGCCAGCAGCGTAGATTGGGGCAGGGGGGAGCTGTTTTTT. Amino acid sequence: CASSVDWGRGELFF.

This sequence joins TRBV7-9 and TRBJ1-1; D uncertain. CDR1 is SEHNR and CDR2 is FQNEAQ in the germline V gene (reference sequence). The CDR3 totals 13 residues. V was pared by 5 bases and J by 1 base, with 8 bases between. CDR3 protein: CASSPTQNTEAFF. CDR3 sequence (DNA): TGTGCCAGCAGCCCAACACAGAACACTGAAGCTTTCTTT.

The chain carries TRBV7-3 and TRBJ2-3; 9 positions agree with TRBD2. Trimming removed 2 bases from V and 5 bases from J; junction bases left unmatched: 5. The CDR3 runs to 15 residues. Germline assignment: CDR1 SGHTA and CDR2 FQGTGA. The CDR3 region has the DNA TGTGCCAGCAGCTTAGTTGCGGGAGGGGGAGATACGCAGTATTTT. This gives the protein CASSLVAGGGDTQYF.

The J gene is TRBJ2-1, the V gene TRBV7-9; 10 bases match TRBD2. There are 15 residues in the CDR3. CDR1 and CDR2 (germline): SEHNR, FQNEAQ (reference sequence). The V gene end was trimmed by 5 bases and the J gene end by 4 bases; junction bases not matched to a gene: 5. The CDR3 loop reads CASSLTSGKYNEQFF. The CDR3 DNA sequence: TGTGCCAGCAGCCTTACTAGCGGGAAGTACAATGAGCAGTTCTTC. The entire variable domain, with the rest obtained from reference TRBV7-9 and TRBJ2-1, is as follows: DTGVSQNPRHKITKRGQNVTFRCDPISEHNRLYWYRQTLGQGPEFLTYFQNEAQLEKSRLLSDRFSAERPKGSFSTLEIQRTEQGDSAMYLCASSLTSGKYNEQFFGPGTRLTVL.

This rearrangement joins TRBV4-3 to TRBJ2-3; perhaps TRBD2 as D (7 bases). Between the trimmed V and J ends, which lost 1 base and 4 bases, there was a span of 12 bases. There are 15 residues in the CDR3. Germline-derived CDR1 and CDR2 are LGHNA and YSLEER. As DNA, the CDR3 is TGCGCCAGCAGCCAAGGAGGGGGGGCGTCAGATACGCAGTATTTT. Protein sequence: CASSQGGGASDTQYF.

The chain employs TRBV18 and TRBJ2-7; 10 bases agree with TRBD1. The CDR3 consists of 15 residues. CDR1 KGHSH and CDR2 LQKENI come from the germline V gene. V trimming: 6 bases; J trimming: 6 bases; junction bases outside the gene matches: 11. The CDR3: CASSPGTGVVVEQYF. In DNA, the CDR3 is TGTGCCAGCTCCCCCGGGACAGGGGTTGTTGTCGAGCAGTACTTC.

The DNA for the CDR3 is TGTGCCAGCAGTGATCTGGACTCTTATCAGCCCCAGCATTTT. This gives the protein CASSDLDSYQPQHF. V usage is TRBV25-1 and J usage is TRBJ1-5; D ambiguous. CDR1 and CDR2 (germline): MGHDK, SYGVNS. V lost 3 bases and J lost 5, with 11 bases in between. The CDR3 runs 14 residues.

This clone was seen more than once but under ten times. The CDR3 is CAWSPRGNTEAFF. For the CDR3, the DNA is TGTGCCTGGAGTCCACGGGGTAACACTGAAGCTTTCTTT. The chain carries TRBV30 and TRBJ1-1; D gene uncertain. The CDR3 sequence is 13 residues long. V lost 2 bases, J lost 2 bases, and 9 bases lay in between. Per the germline V gene, CDR1 is GTSNPN and CDR2 is SVGIG (reference sequence).

This sequence joins TRBV7-9 and TRBJ2-5; TRBD1 might be the D (5 bases). The germline V and J ends were trimmed by 1 base and 2 bases, with 20 bases remaining between them. The CDR3 contains 18 residues. Germline lookup yields CDR1 SEHNR and CDR2 FQNEAQ (reference sequence). The DNA for the CDR3 is TGTGCCAGCAGCTTAGTTAACAGGCTGCCTTTACCACAAGAGACCCAGTACTTC. Protein: CASSLVNRLPLPQETQYF.

This chain uses TRBV6-5 with TRBJ2-3; 12 nucleotides match TRBD2. The CDR3 length is 16 residues. Germline V gives CDR1 MNHEY, CDR2 SVGAGI. Trimming at V came to 2 bases and at J to 6 bases, leaving 6 bases not matched to a gene. The CDR3 spells CASSYLASGGVDTQYF. The CDR3 coding sequence is TGTGCCAGCAGTTACCTGGCTAGCGGGGGGGTGGATACGCAGTATTTT.

The J gene is TRBJ1-4, the V gene TRBV7-8; 11 nucleotides align to TRBD1. The germline V gene has CDR1 SGHVS and CDR2 FQNEAQ. The J segment lost 7 bases and the V segment lost 3 bases, leaving 4 bases of the junction unmatched. The CDR3 runs to 15 residues. Here the CDR3 DNA reads TGTGCCAGCAGCTTGGACAGGGGGCTGGTTGAAAAACTGTTTTTT. As protein: CASSLDRGLVEKLFF.

The V gene is TRBV19, the J gene TRBJ2-1; D remains ambiguous. The germline V gene encodes CDR1 LNHDA and CDR2 SQIVND (reference sequence). The CDR3 runs 14 residues. V dropped 4 bases and J dropped 0 bases, with 7 bases sitting between them. In DNA form, the CDR3 reads TGTGCCAGTAGTAGTCCACACTCCTACAATGAGCAGTTCTTC. As protein: CASSSPHSYNEQFF.

In DNA form, the CDR3 reads TGTGCCAGCAGTCCACAGGGGGCTGGGGCCAACGTCCTGACTTTC. Encoded protein: CASSPQGAGANVLTF. The chain recombines TRBV28 with TRBJ2-6, with TRBD1 identical over 8 bases. This CDR3 is built from 15 residues. CDR1 and CDR2 (germline): MDHEN, SYDVKM. V gave up 5 bases and J gave up 2 bases; unmatched junction bases: 2.

The chain employs TRBV4-3 and TRBJ1-2; D may be TRBD1 (6 bases). V dropped 3 bases and J dropped 8 bases, with 19 bases sitting between them. In germline, CDR1 is LGHNA, CDR2 YSLEER. The length of the CDR3 is 15 residues. In nucleotides, the CDR3 is TGCGCCAGCAGCCACTATTCCGGGGGGGCGGGAGGCTACACCTTC. This gives the protein CASSHYSGGAGGYTF.

The V call is TRBV27, the J call TRBJ2-7; unclear D gene. This CDR3 comprises 13 residues. Germline V CDR1 and CDR2: MNHEY, SMNVEV (reference sequence). V lost 10 bases, J lost 4 bases, and 17 bases lay in between. The CDR3 protein is CAISGGGAYEQYF. CDR3 sequence (DNA): TGTGCCATCTCCGGCGGCGGAGCTTACGAGCAGTACTTC.

The rearrangement links TRBV5-1 to TRBJ1-5; perhaps TRBD1 as D (6 bases). CDR3 length: 16 residues. Trimming took off 0 bases at V and 0 bases at J, with 10 bases between the two ends. CDR1 and CDR2 from the germline V gene are SGHRS and YFSETQ. CDR3 nucleotides: TGCGCCAGCAGCTTGGCAGGGGATGGTAGCAATCAGCCCCAGCATTTT. Its translation is CASSLAGDGSNQPQHF.

J is TRBJ1-1 and V is TRBV6-5, with D possibly matching TRBD1 (5 bases). Deletions cut 2 bases from V and 2 bases from J, with 15 bases between. There are 16 residues in the CDR3. The germline V gene has CDR1 MNHEY and CDR2 SVGAGI. The DNA of the CDR3 is TGTGCCAGCAGTTACCGGGGGAGTCGAAGAAACACTGAAGCTTTCTTT. Its protein product is CASSYRGSRRNTEAFF.

This sequence joins TRBV10-3 and TRBJ2-3; TRBD2 matches at 8 bases. The CDR3 is made up of 14 amino acids. V lost 5 bases to trimming and J lost 5 bases; unmatched junction nucleotides: 6. Germline values: CDR1 ENHRY, CDR2 SYGVKD. The DNA for the CDR3 is TGTGCCATCAGTCCCGGGAGGGAGATAGATACGCAGTATTTT. Protein product: CAISPGREIDTQYF.

The table lists this clone with a count of one. The chain couples TRBV19 to TRBJ1-1; D not certain. The CDR3 contains 13 residues. V was trimmed by 4 bases and J by 0 bases, leaving 6 bases between them. Germline lookup yields CDR1 LNHDA and CDR2 SQIVND (reference sequence). This CDR3 reads CASSSDMNTEAFF. CDR3 bases: TGTGCCAGTAGTAGCGACATGAACACTGAAGCTTTCTTT.

V and J are TRBV7-2 and TRBJ2-7; 9 bases match TRBD2. This CDR3 has 15 residues. The germline V gene encodes CDR1 SGHTA and CDR2 FQGNSA. V lost 5 bases and J lost 7; bases outside the gene matches: 12. CDR3 protein: CASSPEAGGVGEQYF. The CDR3 nucleotides read TGTGCCAGCAGCCCCGAAGCGGGAGGTGTGGGGGAGCAGTACTTC.